The present TCR beta chain was sequenced within a study of shared clonotypes between healthy human individuals. This CDR3 region has 17 residues. V lost 4 bases and J lost 5, with 25 bases in between. Libraries were prepared by immunoSEQ multiplex PCR; TCRdb keeps only in-frame clonotypes and omits some of them. Of over a million clones in the sample, 78% are singletons; the top ten hold 0.5% to 0.65%. V gene TRBV5-7 combines with J gene TRBJ2-7; D possibly corresponds to TRBD1 (5 bases). TRBV5-7 is an ORF; its function is uncertain. The receptor comes from a man between 18 and 29 years old in good health. Some clones in this sample may be carry-over from other donors' samples. The sample consisted of memory CD4+ T cells from PBMCs. Documented subset: CD45RA-negative fraction. CDR3 residues: CASSRAPWGSSHNEQYF. Written as DNA, the CDR3 is TGTGCCAGCAGCCGGGCCCCTTGGGGCTCTTCCCACAACGAGCAGTACTTC.